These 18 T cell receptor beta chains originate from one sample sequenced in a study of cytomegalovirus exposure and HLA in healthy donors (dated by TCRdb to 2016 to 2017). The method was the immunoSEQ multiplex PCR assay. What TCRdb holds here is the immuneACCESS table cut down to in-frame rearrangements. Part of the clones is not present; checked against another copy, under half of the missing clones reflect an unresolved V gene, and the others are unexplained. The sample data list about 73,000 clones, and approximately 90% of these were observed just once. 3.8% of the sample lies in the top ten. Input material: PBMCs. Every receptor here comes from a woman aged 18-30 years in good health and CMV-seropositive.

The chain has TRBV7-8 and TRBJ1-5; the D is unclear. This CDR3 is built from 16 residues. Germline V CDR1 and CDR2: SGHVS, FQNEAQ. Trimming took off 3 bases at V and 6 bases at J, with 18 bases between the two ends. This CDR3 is CASSLRDVGYTQPQHF. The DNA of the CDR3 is TGTGCCAGCAGCTTGAGGGATGTAGGTTACACTCAGCCCCAGCATTTT.

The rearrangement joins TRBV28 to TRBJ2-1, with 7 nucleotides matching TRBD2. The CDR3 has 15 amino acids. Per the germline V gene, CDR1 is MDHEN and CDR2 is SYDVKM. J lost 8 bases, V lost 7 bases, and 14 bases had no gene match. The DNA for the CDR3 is TGTGCCAGCAAAAAAGCGGGGAACCTTATGGATGAGCAGTTCTTC. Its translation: CASKKAGNLMDEQFF.

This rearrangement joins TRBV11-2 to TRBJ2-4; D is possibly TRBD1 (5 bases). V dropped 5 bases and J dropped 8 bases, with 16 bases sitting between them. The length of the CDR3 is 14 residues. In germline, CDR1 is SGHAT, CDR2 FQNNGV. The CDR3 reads CASSIGRLGDIQYF. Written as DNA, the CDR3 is TGTGCCAGCAGCATCGGTCGCCTAGGGGACATTCAGTACTTC.

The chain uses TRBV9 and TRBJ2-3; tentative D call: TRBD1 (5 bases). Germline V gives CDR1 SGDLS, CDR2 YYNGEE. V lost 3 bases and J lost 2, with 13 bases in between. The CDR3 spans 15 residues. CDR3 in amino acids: CASSAPGSFTDTQYF. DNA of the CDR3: TGTGCCAGCAGCGCCCCAGGGTCTTTCACAGATACGCAGTATTTT. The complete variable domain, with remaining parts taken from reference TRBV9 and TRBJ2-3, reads DSGVTQTPKHLITATGQRVTLRCSPRSGDLSVYWYQQSLDQGLQFLIQYYNGEERAKGNILERFSAQQFPDLHSELNLSSLELGDSALYFCASSAPGSFTDTQYFGPGTRLTVL.

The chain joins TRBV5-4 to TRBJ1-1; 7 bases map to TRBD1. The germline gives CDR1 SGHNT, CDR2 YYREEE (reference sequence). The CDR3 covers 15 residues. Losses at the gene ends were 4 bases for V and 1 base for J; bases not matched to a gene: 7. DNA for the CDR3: TGTGCCAGCAGCCCCCGTTCAGGGGGGAACACTGAAGCTTTCTTT. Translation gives CASSPRSGGNTEAFF.

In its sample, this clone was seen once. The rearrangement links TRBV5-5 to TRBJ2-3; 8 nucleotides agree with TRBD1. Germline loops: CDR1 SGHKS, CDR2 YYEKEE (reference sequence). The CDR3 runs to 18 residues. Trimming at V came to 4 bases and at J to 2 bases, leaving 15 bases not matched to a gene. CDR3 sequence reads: CASSPSIGQGGFTDTQYF. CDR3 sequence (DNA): TGTGCCAGCAGCCCGTCTATCGGACAGGGAGGTTTCACAGATACGCAGTATTTT.

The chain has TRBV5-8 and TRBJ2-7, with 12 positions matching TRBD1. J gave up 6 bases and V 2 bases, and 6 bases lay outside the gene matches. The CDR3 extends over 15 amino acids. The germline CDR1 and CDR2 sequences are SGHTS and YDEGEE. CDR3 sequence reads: CASSLAGTGGREQYF. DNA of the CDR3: TGTGCCAGCAGCTTAGCCGGGACAGGGGGCCGCGAGCAGTACTTC.

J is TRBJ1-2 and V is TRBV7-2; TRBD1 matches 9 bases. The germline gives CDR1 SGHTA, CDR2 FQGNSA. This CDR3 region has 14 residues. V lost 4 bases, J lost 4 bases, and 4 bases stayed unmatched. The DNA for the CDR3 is TGTGCCAGCAGCTCGACAGGGGGTGGCTATGGCTACACCTTC. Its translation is CASSSTGGGYGYTF.

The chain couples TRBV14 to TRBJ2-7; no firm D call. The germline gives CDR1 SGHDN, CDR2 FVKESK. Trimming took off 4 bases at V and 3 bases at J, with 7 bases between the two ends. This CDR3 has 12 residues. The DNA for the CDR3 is TGTGCCAGCAGCCCGAGTGACTACGAGCAGTACTTC. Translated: CASSPSDYEQYF.

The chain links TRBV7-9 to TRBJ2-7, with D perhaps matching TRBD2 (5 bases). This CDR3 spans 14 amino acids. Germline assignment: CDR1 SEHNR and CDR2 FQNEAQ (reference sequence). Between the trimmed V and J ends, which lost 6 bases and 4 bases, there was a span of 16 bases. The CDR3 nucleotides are TGTGCCAGCAGTCTAGTCGCTGGAGGTTACGAGCAGTACTTC. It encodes CASSLVAGGYEQYF. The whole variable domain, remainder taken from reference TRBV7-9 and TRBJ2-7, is DTGVSQNPRHKITKRGQNVTFRCDPISEHNRLYWYRQTLGQGPEFLTYFQNEAQLEKSRLLSDRFSAERPKGSFSTLEIQRTEQGDSAMYLCASSLVAGGYEQYFGPGTRLTVT.

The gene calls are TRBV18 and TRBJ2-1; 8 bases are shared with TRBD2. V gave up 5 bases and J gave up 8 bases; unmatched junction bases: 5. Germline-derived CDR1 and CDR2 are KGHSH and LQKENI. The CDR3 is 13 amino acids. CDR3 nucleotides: TGTGCCAGCTCAACGGGGGGGCCCTATGAGCAGTTCTTC. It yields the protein CASSTGGPYEQFF.

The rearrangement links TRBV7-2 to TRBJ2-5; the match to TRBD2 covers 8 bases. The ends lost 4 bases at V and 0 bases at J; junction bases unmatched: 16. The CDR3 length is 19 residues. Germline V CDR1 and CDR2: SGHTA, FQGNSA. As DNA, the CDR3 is TGTGCCAGCAGCTCGGGACTAGTTTGGGGGTCGCCAGACCAAGAGACCCAGTACTTC. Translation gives CASSSGLVWGSPDQETQYF.

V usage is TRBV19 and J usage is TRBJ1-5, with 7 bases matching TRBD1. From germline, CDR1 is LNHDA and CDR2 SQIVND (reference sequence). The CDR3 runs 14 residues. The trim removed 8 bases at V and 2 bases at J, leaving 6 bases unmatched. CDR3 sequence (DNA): TGTGCCAGTCGACAGGGAGGTCGCAATCAGCCCCAGCATTTT. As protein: CASRQGGRNQPQHF. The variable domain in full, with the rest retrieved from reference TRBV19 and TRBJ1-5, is DGGITQSPKYLFRKEGQNVTLSCEQNLNHDAMYWYRQDPGQGLRLIYYSQIVNDFQKGDIAEGYSVSREKKESFPLTVTSAQKNPTAFYLCASRQGGRNQPQHFGDGTRLSIL.

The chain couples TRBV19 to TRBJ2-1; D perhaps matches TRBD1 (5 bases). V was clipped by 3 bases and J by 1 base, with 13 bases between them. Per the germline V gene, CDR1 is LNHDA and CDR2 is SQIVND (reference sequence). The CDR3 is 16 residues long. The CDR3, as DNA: TGTGCCAGTAGTATTAAGGGGTTCAGTTCCTACAATGAGCAGTTCTTC. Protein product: CASSIKGFSSYNEQFF.

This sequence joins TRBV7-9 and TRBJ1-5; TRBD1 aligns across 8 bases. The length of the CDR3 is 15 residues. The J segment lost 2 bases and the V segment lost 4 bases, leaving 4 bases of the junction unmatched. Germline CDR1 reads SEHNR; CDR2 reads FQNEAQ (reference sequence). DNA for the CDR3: TGTGCCAGCAGCTCAACGGGACAGGGCAATCAGCCCCAGCATTTT. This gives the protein CASSSTGQGNQPQHF.

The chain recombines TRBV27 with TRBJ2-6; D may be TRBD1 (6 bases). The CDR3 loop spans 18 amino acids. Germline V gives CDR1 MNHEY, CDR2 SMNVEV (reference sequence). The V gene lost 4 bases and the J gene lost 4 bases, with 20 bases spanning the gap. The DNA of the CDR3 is TGTGCCAGCAGTTCCTCCACAGGGTTGAGTTGGGGGGCCAACGTCCTGACTTTC. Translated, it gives CASSSSTGLSWGANVLTF.

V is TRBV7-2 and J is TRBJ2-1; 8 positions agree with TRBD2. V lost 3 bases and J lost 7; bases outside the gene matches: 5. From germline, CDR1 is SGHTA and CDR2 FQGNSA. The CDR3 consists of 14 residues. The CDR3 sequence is CASSFGTRGNEQFF. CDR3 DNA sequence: TGTGCCAGCAGCTTCGGGACTAGGGGTAATGAGCAGTTCTTC.

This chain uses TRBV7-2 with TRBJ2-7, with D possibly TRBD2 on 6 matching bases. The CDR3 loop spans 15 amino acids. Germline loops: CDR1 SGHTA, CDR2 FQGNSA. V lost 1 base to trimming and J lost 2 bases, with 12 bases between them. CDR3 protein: CASSLVSGQAYEQYF. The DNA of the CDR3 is TGTGCCAGCAGCTTAGTTAGCGGACAAGCCTACGAGCAGTACTTC.